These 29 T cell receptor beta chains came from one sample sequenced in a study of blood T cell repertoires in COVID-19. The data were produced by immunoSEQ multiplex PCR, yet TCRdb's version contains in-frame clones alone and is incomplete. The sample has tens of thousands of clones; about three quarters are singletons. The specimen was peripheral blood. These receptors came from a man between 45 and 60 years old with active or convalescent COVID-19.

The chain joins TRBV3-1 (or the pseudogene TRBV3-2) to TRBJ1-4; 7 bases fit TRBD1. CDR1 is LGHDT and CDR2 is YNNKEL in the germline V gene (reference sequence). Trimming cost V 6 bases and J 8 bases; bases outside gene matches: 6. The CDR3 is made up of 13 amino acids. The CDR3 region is CASRIGGGEKLFF. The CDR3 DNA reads TGTGCCAGCAGAATAGGGGGCGGAGAAAAACTGTTTTTT.

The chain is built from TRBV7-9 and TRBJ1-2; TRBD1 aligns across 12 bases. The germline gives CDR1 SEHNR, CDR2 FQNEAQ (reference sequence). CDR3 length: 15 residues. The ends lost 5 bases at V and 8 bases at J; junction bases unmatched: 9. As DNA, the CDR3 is TGTGCCAGCAGCCCATCGGGACAGGGGGCGCGAGGCTACACCTTC. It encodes CASSPSGQGARGYTF.

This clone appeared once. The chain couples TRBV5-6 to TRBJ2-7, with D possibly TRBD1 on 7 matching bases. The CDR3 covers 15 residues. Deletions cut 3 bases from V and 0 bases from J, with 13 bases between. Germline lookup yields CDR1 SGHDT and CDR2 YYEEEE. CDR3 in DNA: TGTGCCAGCAGCTGGGCGGGACAGACCTCCTACGAGCAGTACTTC. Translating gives CASSWAGQTSYEQYF. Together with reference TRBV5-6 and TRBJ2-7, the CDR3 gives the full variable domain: DAGVTQSPTHLIKTRGQQVTLRCSPKSGHDTVSWYQQALGQGPQFIFQYYEEEERQRGNFPDRFSGHQFPNYSSELNVNALLLGDSALYLCASSWAGQTSYEQYFGPGTRLTVT.

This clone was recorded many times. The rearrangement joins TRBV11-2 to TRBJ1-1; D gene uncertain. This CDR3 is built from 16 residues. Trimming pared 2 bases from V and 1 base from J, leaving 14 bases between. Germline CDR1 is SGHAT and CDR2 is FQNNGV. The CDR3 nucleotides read TGTGCCAGCAGCTTAAAATTTGGACTCAAGAACACTGAAGCTTTCTTT. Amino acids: CASSLKFGLKNTEAFF.

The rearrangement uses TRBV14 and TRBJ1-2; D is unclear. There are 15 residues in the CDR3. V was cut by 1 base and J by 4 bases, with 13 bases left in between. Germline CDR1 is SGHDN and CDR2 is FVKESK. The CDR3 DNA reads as TGTGCCAGCAGCCAAGCCCTAGGCTCTACCTATGGCTACACCTTC. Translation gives CASSQALGSTYGYTF.

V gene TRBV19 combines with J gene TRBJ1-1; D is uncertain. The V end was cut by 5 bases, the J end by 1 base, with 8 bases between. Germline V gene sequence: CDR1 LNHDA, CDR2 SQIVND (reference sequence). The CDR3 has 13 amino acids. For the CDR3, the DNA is TGTGCCAGTAGTCTAGGAGGGAACACTGAAGCTTTCTTT. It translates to CASSLGGNTEAFF.

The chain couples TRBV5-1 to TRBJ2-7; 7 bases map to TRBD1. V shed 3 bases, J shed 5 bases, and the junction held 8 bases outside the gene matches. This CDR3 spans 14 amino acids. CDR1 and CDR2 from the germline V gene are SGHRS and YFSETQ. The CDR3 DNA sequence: TGCGCCAGCAGCTCTGGACAGGCCGCCGACGAGCAGTACTTC. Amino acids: CASSSGQAADEQYF.

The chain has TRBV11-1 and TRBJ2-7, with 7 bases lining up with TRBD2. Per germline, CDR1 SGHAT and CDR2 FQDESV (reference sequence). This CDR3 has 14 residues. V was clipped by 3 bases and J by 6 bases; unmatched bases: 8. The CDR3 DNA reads TGTGCCAGCAGCTTCGAGGGACTAAATGGCGAGCAGTACTTC. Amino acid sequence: CASSFEGLNGEQYF.

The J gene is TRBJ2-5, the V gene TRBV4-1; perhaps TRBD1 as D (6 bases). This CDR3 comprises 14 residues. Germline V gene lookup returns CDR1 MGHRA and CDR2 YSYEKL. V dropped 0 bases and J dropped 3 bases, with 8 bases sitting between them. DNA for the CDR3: TGCGCCAGCAGCCAAGAGCGGACAGAAGAGACCCAGTACTTC. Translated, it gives CASSQERTEETQYF.

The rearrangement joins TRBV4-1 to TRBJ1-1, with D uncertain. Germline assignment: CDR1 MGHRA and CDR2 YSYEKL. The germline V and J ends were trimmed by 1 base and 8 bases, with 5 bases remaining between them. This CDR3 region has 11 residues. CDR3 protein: CASSQGEEAFF. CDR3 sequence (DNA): TGCGCCAGCAGCCAAGGAGAGGAAGCTTTCTTT.

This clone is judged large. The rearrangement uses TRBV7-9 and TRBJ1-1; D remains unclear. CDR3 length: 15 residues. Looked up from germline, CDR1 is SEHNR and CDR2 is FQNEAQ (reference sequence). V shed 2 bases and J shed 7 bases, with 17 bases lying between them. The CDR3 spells CASSLPGSGPLEAFF. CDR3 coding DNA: TGTGCCAGCAGCTTACCGGGCAGCGGACCTCTTGAAGCTTTCTTT.

Here the CDR3 DNA reads TGTGCCAGCAGCACAGGGACTAGCGGGGCACAAGAGACCCAGTACTTC. Translating it yields CASSTGTSGAQETQYF. The chain carries TRBV11-2 and TRBJ2-5; TRBD2 matches at 13 bases. Germline V gene sequence: CDR1 SGHAT, CDR2 FQNNGV. The CDR3 extends over 16 amino acids. The V gene end was trimmed by 5 bases and the J gene end by 2 bases; junction bases not matched to a gene: 5.

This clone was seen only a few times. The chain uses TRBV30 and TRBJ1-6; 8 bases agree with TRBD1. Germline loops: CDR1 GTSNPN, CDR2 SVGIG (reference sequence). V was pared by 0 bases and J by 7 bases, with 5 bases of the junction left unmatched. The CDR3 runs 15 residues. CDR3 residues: CAWSVRTGTNSPLHF. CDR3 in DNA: TGTGCCTGGAGTGTTCGGACAGGGACCAATTCACCCCTCCACTTT.

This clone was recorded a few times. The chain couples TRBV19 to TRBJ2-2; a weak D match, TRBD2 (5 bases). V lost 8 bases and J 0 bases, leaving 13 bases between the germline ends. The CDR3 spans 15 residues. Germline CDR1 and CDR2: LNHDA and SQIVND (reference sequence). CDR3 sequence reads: CASGTGLPNTGELFF. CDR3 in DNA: TGTGCCAGTGGAACCGGACTGCCGAACACCGGGGAGCTGTTTTTT.

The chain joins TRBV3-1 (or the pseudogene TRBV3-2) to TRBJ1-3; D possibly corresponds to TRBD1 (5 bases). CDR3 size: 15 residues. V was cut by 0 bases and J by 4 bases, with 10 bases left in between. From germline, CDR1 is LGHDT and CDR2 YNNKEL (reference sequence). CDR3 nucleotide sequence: TGTGCCAGCAGCCAAGATTGGACATCGGGAAACACCATATATTTT. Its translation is CASSQDWTSGNTIYF.

This chain's CDR3 is CASSLQPTGTGQETQYF. The CDR3 nucleotides are TGTGCCAGCAGCTTACAGCCTACCGGGACAGGCCAAGAGACCCAGTACTTC. The chain joins TRBV7-6 to TRBJ2-5; 8 positions agree with TRBD1. The J segment lost 1 base and the V segment lost 2 bases, leaving 9 bases of the junction unmatched. CDR1 is SGHVS, CDR2 FNYEAQ, per germline. The CDR3 consists of 17 residues.

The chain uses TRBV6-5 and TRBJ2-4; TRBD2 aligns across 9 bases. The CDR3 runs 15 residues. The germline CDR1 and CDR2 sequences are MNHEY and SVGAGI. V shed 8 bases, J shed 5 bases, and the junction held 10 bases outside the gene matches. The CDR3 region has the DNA TGTGCCAGCGCCGAAATGGGACTAGCTGAAAACATTCAGTACTTC. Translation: CASAEMGLAENIQYF.

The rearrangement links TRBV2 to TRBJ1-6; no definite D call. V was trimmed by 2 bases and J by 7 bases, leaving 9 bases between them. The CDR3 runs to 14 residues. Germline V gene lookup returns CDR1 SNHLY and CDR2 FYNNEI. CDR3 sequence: CASSESFRNSPLHF. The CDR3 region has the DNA TGTGCCAGCAGTGAAAGCTTCCGAAATTCACCCCTCCACTTT.

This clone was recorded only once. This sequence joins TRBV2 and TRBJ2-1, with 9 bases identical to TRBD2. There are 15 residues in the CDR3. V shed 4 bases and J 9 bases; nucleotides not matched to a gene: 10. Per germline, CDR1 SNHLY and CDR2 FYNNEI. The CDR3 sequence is CASSALAGRDTEQFF. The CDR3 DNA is TGTGCCAGCAGTGCCCTAGCGGGAAGGGATACTGAGCAGTTCTTC. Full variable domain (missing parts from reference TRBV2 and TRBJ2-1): EPEVTQTPSHQVTQMGQEVILRCVPISNHLYFYWYRQILGQKVEFLVSFYNNEISEKSEIFDDQFSVERPDGSNFTLKIRSTKLEDSAMYFCASSALAGRDTEQFFGPGTRLTVL.

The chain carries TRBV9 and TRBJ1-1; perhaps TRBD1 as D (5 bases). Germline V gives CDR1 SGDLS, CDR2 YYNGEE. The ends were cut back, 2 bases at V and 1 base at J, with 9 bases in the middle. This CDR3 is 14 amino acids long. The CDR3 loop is CASSVEGTNTEAFF. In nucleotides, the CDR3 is TGTGCCAGCAGCGTGGAGGGGACGAACACTGAAGCTTTCTTT.

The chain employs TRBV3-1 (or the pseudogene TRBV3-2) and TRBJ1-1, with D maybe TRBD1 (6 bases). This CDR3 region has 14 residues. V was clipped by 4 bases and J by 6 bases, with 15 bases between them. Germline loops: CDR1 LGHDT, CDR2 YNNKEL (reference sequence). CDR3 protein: CASSRVDRGSEAFF. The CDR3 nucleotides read TGTGCCAGCAGCCGAGTGGACAGAGGGTCTGAAGCTTTCTTT.

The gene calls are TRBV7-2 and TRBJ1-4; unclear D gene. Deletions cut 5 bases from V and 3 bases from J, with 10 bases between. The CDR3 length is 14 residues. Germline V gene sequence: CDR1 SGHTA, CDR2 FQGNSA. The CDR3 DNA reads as TGTGCCAGCAGCCTGGACGGGGCTAATGAAAAACTGTTTTTT. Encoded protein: CASSLDGANEKLFF.

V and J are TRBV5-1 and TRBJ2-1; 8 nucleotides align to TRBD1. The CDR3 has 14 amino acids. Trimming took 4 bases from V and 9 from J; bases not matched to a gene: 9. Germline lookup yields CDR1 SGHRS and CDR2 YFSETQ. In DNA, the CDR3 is TGCGCCAGCAGCAGGGGGACAGGTTCGGGTGAGCAGTTCTTC. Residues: CASSRGTGSGEQFF.

In DNA, the CDR3 is TGCGCCAGCAGCTTGGCAGGATCTCGGGAGCAGTACTTC. Translating gives CASSLAGSREQYF. The gene calls are TRBV5-1 and TRBJ2-7; D remains ambiguous. In germline, CDR1 is SGHRS, CDR2 YFSETQ. The CDR3 extends over 13 amino acids. The germline V and J ends were trimmed by 0 bases and 7 bases, with 11 bases remaining between them.

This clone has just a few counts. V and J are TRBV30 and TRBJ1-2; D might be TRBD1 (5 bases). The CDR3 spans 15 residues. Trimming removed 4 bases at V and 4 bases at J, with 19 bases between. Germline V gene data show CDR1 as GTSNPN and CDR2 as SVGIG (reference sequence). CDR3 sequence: CAWTGVGPVSYGYTF. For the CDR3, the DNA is TGTGCCTGGACGGGGGTCGGGCCTGTAAGCTATGGCTACACCTTC. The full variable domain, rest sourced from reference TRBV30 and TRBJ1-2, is SQTIHQWPATLVQPVGSPLSLECTVEGTSNPNLYWYRQAAGRGLQLLFYSVGIGQISSEVPQNLSASRPQDRQFILSSKKLLLSDSGFYLCAWTGVGPVSYGYTFGSGTRLTVV.

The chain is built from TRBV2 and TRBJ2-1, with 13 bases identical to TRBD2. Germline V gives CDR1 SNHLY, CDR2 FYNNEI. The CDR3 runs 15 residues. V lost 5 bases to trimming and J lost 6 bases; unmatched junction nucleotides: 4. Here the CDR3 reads CASSLRLAGGNEQFF. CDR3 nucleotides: TGTGCCAGCAGTTTGAGACTAGCGGGGGGCAATGAGCAGTTCTTC.

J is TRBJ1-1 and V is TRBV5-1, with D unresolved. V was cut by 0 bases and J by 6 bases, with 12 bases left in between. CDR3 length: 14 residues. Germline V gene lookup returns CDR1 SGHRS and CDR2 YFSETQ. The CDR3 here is CASSLGGFEPEAFF. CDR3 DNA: TGCGCCAGCAGCTTGGGAGGGTTCGAACCTGAAGCTTTCTTT.

The DNA for the CDR3 is TGCGCCAGCAGTGGACTTGAGCGTGCAGGGCCCTGGGGCTACACCTTC. This sequence encodes CASSGLERAGPWGYTF. The V and J genes are TRBV10-2 and TRBJ1-2, with D possibly TRBD1 on 5 matching bases. V dropped 4 bases and J dropped 8 bases, with 23 bases sitting between them. The CDR3 has 16 amino acids. From germline, CDR1 is WSHSY and CDR2 SAAADI.

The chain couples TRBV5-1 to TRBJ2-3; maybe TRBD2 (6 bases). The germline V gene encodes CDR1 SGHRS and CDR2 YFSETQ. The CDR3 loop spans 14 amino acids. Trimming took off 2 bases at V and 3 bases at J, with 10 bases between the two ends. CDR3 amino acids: CASSLGDLTDTQYF. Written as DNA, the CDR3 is TGCGCCAGCAGCTTAGGGGACTTGACAGATACGCAGTATTTT. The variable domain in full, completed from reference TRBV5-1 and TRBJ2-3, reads KAGVTQTPRYLIKTRGQQVTLSCSPISGHRSVSWYQQTPGQGLQFLFEYFSETQRNKGNFPGRFSGRQFSNSRSEMNVSTLELGDSALYLCASSLGDLTDTQYFGPGTRLTVL.